These 12 T cell receptor beta chains were sequenced from one sample in a study of T-cell memory formation after mild COVID-19. Each CDR3 protein is one row after TCRdb ran MiXCR on the 5' RACE reads. Of over 450,000 distinct CDR3 sequences listed, around 20% are singletons. Sequencing used PBMCs or a T cell subset sorted from them (not recorded which). The receptors shown here come from an adult woman who had mild COVID-19 (a few samples of this study predate the infection). Cell type and time point are not known.

The rearrangement joins TRBV28 to TRBJ2-3; D is possibly TRBD1 (5 bases). V lost 4 bases and J lost 4, with 15 bases in between. Germline V gene data show CDR1 as MDHEN and CDR2 as SYDVKM. This CDR3 has 15 residues. CDR3 bases: TGTGCCAGCAGTTCGACAGCCAAGCCCCCAGATACGCAGTATTTT. It translates to CASSSTAKPPDTQYF.

The CDR3 here is CASSAGSRTNEQFF. DNA for the CDR3: TGTGCCAGCAGCGCAGGGAGTCGCACGAATGAGCAGTTCTTC. The chain links TRBV9 to TRBJ2-1; D assignment may be TRBD1 or TRBD2 (5 bases each). Germline CDR1 SGDLS, CDR2 YYNGEE. This CDR3 spans 14 amino acids. V lost 3 bases to trimming and J lost 7 bases, with 14 bases between them.

This rearrangement joins TRBV12-3 or TRBV12-4 to TRBJ2-7; 9 bases are shared with TRBD1. Trimming at V came to 5 bases and at J to 4 bases, leaving 9 bases not matched to a gene. CDR3 length: 15 residues. Here the CDR3 reads CASSPWGDRAYEQYF. In nucleotides, the CDR3 is TGTGCCAGCAGTCCCTGGGGGGACAGGGCTTACGAGCAGTACTTC.

The table lists this clonotype with a few counts. CDR3 bases: TGTGCCAGCCGGGACAGGAATTACGAGCAGTACTTC. Its protein is CASRDRNYEQYF. The V and J genes are TRBV7-9 and TRBJ2-7, with 8 bases aligning to TRBD1. Losses at the gene ends were 8 bases for V and 4 bases for J; bases not matched to a gene: 4. The V gene's germline CDR1 is SEHNR and CDR2 FQNEAQ (reference sequence). The CDR3 is made up of 12 amino acids.

Only a few counts were recorded for this clonotype. The chain is built from TRBV28 and TRBJ1-4, with 7 positions matching TRBD1. CDR1 is MDHEN and CDR2 is SYDVKM in the germline V gene. The CDR3 spans 13 residues. Germline trimming cut 4 bases from V and 7 bases from J; bases unmatched to any gene: 3. Written as DNA, the CDR3 is TGTGCCAGCAGTTCGCAGGGGGTTGAAAAACTGTTTTTT. Its translation is CASSSQGVEKLFF.

This chain connects TRBV12-3 or TRBV12-4 to TRBJ1-1; D call uncertain. This CDR3 is 14 amino acids long. Trimming took 2 bases from V and 5 from J, leaving 12 bases between them. The CDR3 nucleotides are TGTGCCAGCAGTTTAAGCCTGGCCAGGACTGAAGCTTTCTTT. Its protein is CASSLSLARTEAFF.

This clonotype has a handful of counts. The chain uses TRBV7-2 and TRBJ2-5; TRBD2 matches 13 bases. Trimming removed 5 bases from V and 5 bases from J; junction bases left unmatched: 14. This CDR3 has 18 amino acids. Germline CDR1 is SGHTA and CDR2 is FQGNSA. CDR3 nucleotide sequence: TGTGCCAGCAGCCCCTATACTAGCGGGGGGGCCAGAAGGGAGACCCAGTACTTC. The encoded protein is CASSPYTSGGARRETQYF.

This clonotype was seen a single time. The chain combines TRBV4-1 with TRBJ2-3; D possibly uses TRBD1 or TRBD2 (6 bases each). The CDR3 is 17 residues long. The germline V gene has CDR1 MGHRA and CDR2 YSYEKL. Trimming stripped 0 bases from V and 1 base from J, with 14 bases between. The DNA of the CDR3 is TGCGCCAGCAGCCAAGACTCCGGGGGCAGGGGCACAGATACGCAGTATTTT. This codes for CASSQDSGGRGTDTQYF.

The chain recombines TRBV7-9 with TRBJ2-2; 7 nucleotides match TRBD2. CDR1 SEHNR and CDR2 FQNEAQ come from the germline V gene (reference sequence). V dropped 2 bases and J dropped 4; count of bases not matched to a gene: 1. This CDR3 region has 14 residues. The CDR3, as DNA: TGTGCCAGCAGCTTAAGGACTAGCACCGGGGAGCTGTTTTTT. Translation gives CASSLRTSTGELFF.

The CDR3 sequence: CAISESDRVGDEQYF. CDR3 sequence (DNA): TGTGCCATCAGTGAGTCTGACAGGGTGGGTGATGAGCAGTACTTC. The chain is built from TRBV10-3 and TRBJ2-7; TRBD1 matches 7 bases. The CDR3 has 15 residues. V shed 0 bases and J 7 bases; nucleotides not matched to a gene: 9. Germline CDR1 and CDR2: ENHRY and SYGVKD.

This clonotype has more than one count but fewer than ten. This chain links TRBV6-5 with TRBJ2-3, with a tentative D call TRBD2 (6 bases). The germline CDR1 and CDR2 sequences are MNHEY and SVGAGI. The CDR3 totals 14 residues. The V end was cut by 2 bases, the J end by 4 bases, with 10 bases between. The CDR3 sequence: CASSYTGVADTQYF. The DNA for the CDR3 is TGTGCCAGCAGTTACACGGGGGTAGCAGATACGCAGTATTTT.

There are a few counts of this clonotype. This chain uses TRBV27 with TRBJ1-4; a possible D gene is TRBD1 (5 bases). The V end lost 3 bases, the J end lost 3 bases, and 8 bases lay between the germline ends. This CDR3 contains 14 residues. CDR1 is MNHEY, CDR2 SMNVEV, per germline (reference sequence). This chain's CDR3 is CASSFMGANEKLFF. The CDR3 DNA reads TGTGCCAGCAGTTTTATGGGGGCTAATGAAAAACTGTTTTTT.